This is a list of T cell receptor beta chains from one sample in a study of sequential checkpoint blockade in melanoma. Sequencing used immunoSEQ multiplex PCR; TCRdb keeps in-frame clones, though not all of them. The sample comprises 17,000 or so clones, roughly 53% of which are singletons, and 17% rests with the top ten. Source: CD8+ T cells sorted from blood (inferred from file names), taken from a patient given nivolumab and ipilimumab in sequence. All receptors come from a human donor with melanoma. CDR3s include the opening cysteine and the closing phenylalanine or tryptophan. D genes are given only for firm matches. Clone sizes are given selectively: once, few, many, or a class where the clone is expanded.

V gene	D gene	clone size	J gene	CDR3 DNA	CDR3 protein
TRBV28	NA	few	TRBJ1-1	TGTGCCAGCAGTTTAGGGGGGGACACTGAAGCTTTCTTT	CASSLGGDTEAFF
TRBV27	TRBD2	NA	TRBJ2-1	TGTGCCAGCAGTATACTAGCGGGTGGGGGGAATGAGCAGTTCTTC	CASSILAGGGNEQFF
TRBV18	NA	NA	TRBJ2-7	TGTGCCAGCTCACCGGAGGACAGACCCTCCTACGAGCAGTACTTC	CASSPEDRPSYEQYF
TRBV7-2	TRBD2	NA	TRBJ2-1	TGTGCCAGCAGCCTTGGACTAGCGGCCCTGTACAATGAGCAGTTCTTC	CASSLGLAALYNEQFF
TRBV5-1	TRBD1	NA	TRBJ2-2	TGCGCCAGCAGCTATTCGACAGGGGGAACCGGGGAGCTGTTTTTT	CASSYSTGGTGELFF
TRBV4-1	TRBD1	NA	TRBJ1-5	TGCGCCAGCAGCCGATCAGGGGGCAGCAATCAGCCCCAGCATTTT	CASSRSGGSNQPQHF
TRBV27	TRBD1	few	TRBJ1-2	TGTGCCAGCAGCGTTATTGGGACGGACAGGCTTGGCTACACCTTC	CASSVIGTDRLGYTF
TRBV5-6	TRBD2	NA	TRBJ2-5	TGTGCCAGCAGCTTGGTCGGACTAGCGGGAGGGCAAGAGACCCAGTACTTC	CASSLVGLAGGQETQYF
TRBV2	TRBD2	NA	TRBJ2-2	TGTGCCAGCAGTGGTAGCGGGGCCGCTAACACCGGGGAGCTGTTTTTT	CASSGSGAANTGELFF
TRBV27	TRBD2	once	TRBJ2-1	TGTGCCAGCAGTTCTGGGACTAGCGGGGGGGCCAATGAGCAGTTCTTC	CASSSGTSGGANEQFF
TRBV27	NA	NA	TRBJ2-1	TGTGCCAGCAGTTTTAGTACGGATGAGCAGTTCTTC	CASSFSTDEQFF
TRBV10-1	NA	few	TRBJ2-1	TGCGCCAGCAATGGCAGACTAAACTACAATGAGCAGTTCTTC	CASNGRLNYNEQFF
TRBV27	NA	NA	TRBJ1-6	TGTGCCAGCAGACCGGGACTCTCAAATTCACCCCTCCACTTT	CASRPGLSNSPLHF
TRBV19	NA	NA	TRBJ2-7	TGTGCCAGTAGTCTAGGGCGCGGATACGAGCAGTACTTC	CASSLGRGYEQYF
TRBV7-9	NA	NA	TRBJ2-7	TGTGCCAGCAGCTTGGACCAAGGGGCTGCCTACGAGCAGTACTTC	CASSLDQGAAYEQYF
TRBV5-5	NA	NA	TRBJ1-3	TGTGCCAGCAGCTGGACTGGGCCTGGAAACACCATATATTTT	CASSWTGPGNTIYF
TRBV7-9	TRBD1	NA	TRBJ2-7	TGTGCCAGCAGCCAAACTTCGGGACAGTACTACGAGCAGTACTTC	CASSQTSGQYYEQYF
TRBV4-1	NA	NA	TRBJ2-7	TGCGCCAGCAGCCAAGAAGCAGGGCCGCAGTACTTC	CASSQEAGPQYF
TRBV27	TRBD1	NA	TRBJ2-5	TGTGCCAGCAGTCCCCTAGTGTCCGGGACAGGGACAGAGACCCAGTACTTC	CASSPLVSGTGTETQYF
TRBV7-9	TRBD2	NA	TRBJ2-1	TGTGCCAGCAGCCAACTAGCGGGAGGGTACAATGAGCAGTTCTTC	CASSQLAGGYNEQFF
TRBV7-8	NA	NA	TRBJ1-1	TGTGCCAGCAGCTTAGGACAGCTCACTGAAGCTTTCTTT	CASSLGQLTEAFF
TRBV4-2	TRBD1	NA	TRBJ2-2	TGTGCCAGCAGCCAAGATGGCCCAGGGGGCGCTACCGGGGAGCTGTTTTTT	CASSQDGPGGATGELFF
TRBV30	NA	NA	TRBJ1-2	TGTGCCTGGAGTGAAACGACAACCTATGGCTACACCTTC	CAWSETTTYGYTF
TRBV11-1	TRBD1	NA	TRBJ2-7	TGTGCCAGCAGCTCCAGGGACAGGGAGTCCTACGAGCAGTACTTC	CASSSRDRESYEQYF
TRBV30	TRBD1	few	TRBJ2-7	TGTGCCTGGGGTTGGGACAGAAAATCCTACGAGCAGTACTTC	CAWGWDRKSYEQYF
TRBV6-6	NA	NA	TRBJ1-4	TGTGCCAGCAGTTACCTCAGGGTAGGGGAAAAACTGTTTTTT	CASSYLRVGEKLFF
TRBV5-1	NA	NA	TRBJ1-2	TGCGCCAGCAGCTTGGAGCCCCCCCGGGACATGAGGCATGGCTACACCTTC	CASSLEPPRDMRHGYTF
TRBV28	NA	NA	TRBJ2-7	TGTGCCAGCAGCAGTATGGGGGCTTACGAGCAGTACTTC	CASSSMGAYEQYF
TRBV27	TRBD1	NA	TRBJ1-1	TGTGCCAGCAGTTCCAAGACAGGGGGCCGTGCTGAAGCTTTCTTT	CASSSKTGGRAEAFF
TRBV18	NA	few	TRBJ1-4	TGTGCCAGCTCACAGGGGTCTAATGAAAAACTGTTTTTT	CASSQGSNEKLFF
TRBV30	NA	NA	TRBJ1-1	TGTGCCTGGAGTGCCCCCCCAGTAGCCACTGAAGCTTTCTTT	CAWSAPPVATEAFF
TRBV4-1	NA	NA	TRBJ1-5	TGCGCCAGCAGCCAAGAAGGGGAGGGTCGGGGTAGCAATCAGCCCCAGCATTTT	CASSQEGEGRGSNQPQHF
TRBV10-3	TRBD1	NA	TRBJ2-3	TGTGCCATCAGTGCGACAGGGGAGCCGACAGATACGCAGTATTTT	CAISATGEPTDTQYF
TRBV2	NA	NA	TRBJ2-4	TGTGCCAGCGGGGAGAACATTCAGTACTTC	CASGENIQYF
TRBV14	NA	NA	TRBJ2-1	TGTGCCAGCAGCCAATTCCCAGGGGGGAGATCCCGTGAGCAGTTCTTC	CASSQFPGGRSREQFF
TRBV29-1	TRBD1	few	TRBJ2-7	TGCAGCGTACCGGACAGGGGCGGGCAGTACTTC	CSVPDRGGQYF
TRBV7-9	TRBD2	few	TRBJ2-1	TGTGCCAGCAGCTCCGGGACTAGCTCCTACAATGAGCAGTTCTTC	CASSSGTSSYNEQFF
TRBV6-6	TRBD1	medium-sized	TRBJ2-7	TGTGCCAGCAGTCCTCGCCCGGGACAGGGCTCCTACGAGCAGTACTTC	CASSPRPGQGSYEQYF
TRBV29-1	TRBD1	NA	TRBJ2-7	TGCAGCGTTGAAGACCCCCAGGGGGACTACGAGCAGTACTTC	CSVEDPQGDYEQYF
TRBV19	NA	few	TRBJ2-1	TGTGCCAGTAGTATCGACGGGAGCTCCTACAATGAGCAGTTCTTC	CASSIDGSSYNEQFF
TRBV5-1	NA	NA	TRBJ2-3	TGCGCCAGCAGCTCCTTCGCGCGACAGCTCACAGATACGCAGTATTTT	CASSSFARQLTDTQYF